This entry lists 23 T cell receptor beta chains sequenced from one sample in a study of blood T cell repertoires in COVID-19 (dated by TCRdb to 2018 to 2020). Library preparation employed the immunoSEQ multiplex PCR assay. The immuneACCESS repertoire file appears here via TCRdb, limited to in-frame rearrangements. These files lack a portion of the clones; in checked studies, under half of the deficit traces to unresolved V genes, and the cause of the others is not known. This sample comprises fewer than 30,000 clones, over 70% of them detected only once. Around 50% of the sample is taken by the ten largest. The sample taken for sequencing was peripheral blood. The source is a man between 45 and 60 years old with active or convalescent COVID-19.

This chain's CDR3 is CASSLDGLVREKLFF. DNA for the CDR3: TGTGCCAGCAGTTTAGATGGCCTGGTACGTGAAAAACTGTTTTTT. The rearrangement links TRBV28 to TRBJ1-4; D unresolved. The germline CDR1 and CDR2 sequences are MDHEN and SYDVKM. Trimming cost V 2 bases and J 7 bases, with 14 bases left between them. The CDR3 runs to 15 residues.

The rearrangement links TRBV5-1 to TRBJ1-1; a weak D match, TRBD1 (5 bases). Deletions cut 4 bases from V and 1 base from J, with 14 bases between. The CDR3 contains 15 residues. From germline, CDR1 is SGHRS and CDR2 YFSETQ. The CDR3, as DNA: TGCGCCAGCAGCCCCTGGGGGGGAGGGAACACTGAAGCTTTCTTT. Its translation is CASSPWGGGNTEAFF.

The rearrangement uses TRBV29-1 and TRBJ2-1, with D maybe TRBD2 (6 bases). Germline V gene lookup returns CDR1 SQVTM and CDR2 ANQGSEA. Between the trimmed V and J ends, which lost 1 base and 8 bases, there was a span of 18 bases. This CDR3 region has 15 residues. The CDR3: CSVEGLGTSADEQFF. The CDR3 DNA reads as TGCAGCGTTGAAGGATTGGGGACTTCCGCAGATGAGCAGTTCTTC.

The chain combines TRBV19 with TRBJ2-7; maybe TRBD1 (5 bases). Germline CDR1 LNHDA, CDR2 SQIVND (reference sequence). The V and J ends lost 5 bases and 5 bases respectively, with 16 bases between them. The CDR3 loop spans 14 amino acids. The CDR3 nucleotides are TGTGCCAGTAGTCCGCGAACAGGATTCCACGAGCAGTACTTC. Protein sequence: CASSPRTGFHEQYF.

The rearrangement joins TRBV4-2 to TRBJ1-2; no definite D call. The germline V and J ends were trimmed by 1 base and 1 base, with 4 bases remaining between them. The CDR3 runs to 13 residues. Germline CDR1 reads LGHNA; CDR2 reads YNFKEQ. Here the CDR3 DNA reads TGTGCCAGCAGCCAAGCCGGTAACTATGGCTACACCTTC. It yields the protein CASSQAGNYGYTF.

This sequence joins TRBV14 and TRBJ2-1, with a weak D call TRBD2 (6 bases). Germline CDR1 SGHDN, CDR2 FVKESK. This CDR3 region has 13 residues. Trimming left V 1 base short and J 12 bases short, with 13 bases between. Here the CDR3 DNA reads TGTGCCAGCAGCCAAGGTGGGGGGTTCCGGCAGTTCTTC. It is translated as CASSQGGGFRQFF.

This chain joins TRBV27 and TRBJ2-1, with D perhaps TRBD1 (5 bases). V lost 0 bases and J 4 bases, leaving 10 bases between the germline ends. Per germline, CDR1 MNHEY and CDR2 SMNVEV (reference sequence). The CDR3 is made up of 15 amino acids. The CDR3 sequence is CASSLSIGAYNEQFF. The CDR3 DNA sequence: TGTGCCAGCAGTTTATCGATAGGGGCTTACAATGAGCAGTTCTTC.

This clone occurred once. The chain couples TRBV5-1 to TRBJ2-1, with TRBD2 matching over 10 bases. CDR3 size: 13 residues. Losses at the gene ends were 6 bases for V and 9 bases for J; bases not matched to a gene: 6. Germline loops: CDR1 SGHRS, CDR2 YFSETQ. The CDR3 sequence: CASKREGLGEQFF. CDR3 DNA: TGCGCCAGCAAGCGGGAGGGCCTTGGTGAGCAGTTCTTC.

This chain's CDR3 is CASSRGGNGNTEAFF. DNA of the CDR3: TGTGCCAGCAGCCGGGGGGGGAACGGGAACACTGAAGCTTTCTTT. J is TRBJ1-1 and V is TRBV5-4, with D tentatively TRBD1 (5 bases). Germline CDR1 is SGHNT and CDR2 is YYREEE (reference sequence). Between the trimmed V and J ends, which lost 4 bases and 1 base, there was a span of 14 bases. CDR3 length: 15 amino acids.

This chain joins TRBV2 and TRBJ2-6, with D perhaps TRBD1 (6 bases). This CDR3 contains 17 residues. V was shortened by 10 bases and J by 0 bases, with 19 bases between the two germline ends. The germline V gene has CDR1 SNHLY and CDR2 FYNNEI. Here the CDR3 DNA reads TGTGCCACACGAAGGGGGTACAGTCTCTCTGGGGCCAACGTCCTGACTTTC. This translates into CATRRGYSLSGANVLTF.

Here the CDR3 reads CASSKAGSLFF. The CDR3, as DNA: TGTGCCAGCTCAAAAGCAGGGTCGCTGTTTTTT. This chain connects TRBV18 to TRBJ1-4, with D possibly matching TRBD1 (5 bases). Germline CDR1 KGHSH, CDR2 LQKENI. V was pared by 5 bases and J by 14 bases, with 12 bases between. CDR3 length: 11 amino acids.

This clone showed up just once. This chain links TRBV4-1 with TRBJ1-5; tentative D call: TRBD1 (5 bases). In germline, CDR1 is MGHRA, CDR2 YSYEKL. The CDR3 contains 14 residues. Trimming took 0 bases from V and 6 from J, leaving 9 bases between them. CDR3 nucleotide sequence: TGCGCCAGCAGCCAAGAGACAGACGGTCAGCCCCAGCATTTT. It is translated as CASSQETDGQPQHF.

The chain employs TRBV6-1 and TRBJ1-1, with D hard to call. Trimming pared 1 base from V and 11 bases from J, leaving 14 bases between. The CDR3 runs 13 residues. Germline V lookup: CDR1 MNHNS, CDR2 SASEGT. The CDR3 is CASSEEGLNSAFF. The DNA of the CDR3 is TGTGCCAGCAGTGAAGAAGGTCTAAACAGTGCTTTCTTT.

The chain uses TRBV27 and TRBJ2-5; TRBD2 is a possible D gene (5 bases). The germline CDR1 and CDR2 sequences are MNHEY and SMNVEV (reference sequence). Trimming pared 2 bases from V and 4 bases from J, leaving 8 bases between. This CDR3 has 13 residues. The CDR3 loop reads CASSLIEGETQYF. DNA of the CDR3: TGTGCCAGCAGTTTAATAGAGGGAGAGACCCAGTACTTC.

The rearrangement links TRBV27 to TRBJ1-1; 7 bases fit TRBD1. Per the germline V gene, CDR1 is MNHEY and CDR2 is SMNVEV (reference sequence). CDR3 length: 14 residues. The V and J ends lost 6 bases and 3 bases, in that order; junction bases with no gene match: 7. CDR3 protein: CASRPYTGDTEAFF. CDR3 bases: TGTGCCAGCAGACCTTATACAGGGGACACTGAAGCTTTCTTT.

This chain joins TRBV7-9 and TRBJ1-1; 7 bases map to TRBD1. The CDR3 spans 15 residues. In germline, CDR1 is SEHNR, CDR2 FQNEAQ (reference sequence). J gave up 0 bases and V 3 bases, and 4 bases lay outside the gene matches. In DNA, the CDR3 is TGTGCCAGCAGCTTTTCGACAGGGATGAACACTGAAGCTTTCTTT. Protein: CASSFSTGMNTEAFF. The full variable domain, in which reference TRBV7-9 and TRBJ1-1 provide the parts outside the CDR3, is DTGVSQNPRHKITKRGQNVTFRCDPISEHNRLYWYRQTLGQGPEFLTYFQNEAQLEKSRLLSDRFSAERPKGSFSTLEIQRTEQGDSAMYLCASSFSTGMNTEAFFGQGTRLTVV.

V gene TRBV3-1 (or the pseudogene TRBV3-2) combines with J gene TRBJ2-6; D remains ambiguous. CDR3 length: 14 amino acids. CDR1 LGHDT and CDR2 YNNKEL come from the germline V gene (reference sequence). V was clipped by 1 base and J by 4 bases, with 5 bases between them. Here the CDR3 DNA reads TGTGCCAGCAGCCAAGGGGCCGGGGCCAACGTCCTGACTTTC. It yields the protein CASSQGAGANVLTF.

The chain uses TRBV7-2 and TRBJ2-1; D remains ambiguous. The CDR3 consists of 15 residues. Germline loops: CDR1 SGHTA, CDR2 FQGNSA. The V end was cut by 3 bases, the J end by 4 bases, with 13 bases between. CDR3 DNA: TGTGCCAGCAGCTTCTCAGATCGCTTATACAATGAGCAGTTCTTC. This gives the protein CASSFSDRLYNEQFF.

This chain links TRBV6-6 with TRBJ1-5; no firm D call. The CDR3 consists of 15 residues. Trimming removed 8 bases at V and 4 bases at J, with 18 bases between. The germline CDR1 and CDR2 sequences are MNHNY and SVGAGI (reference sequence). Here the CDR3 reads CASSAPGFLNQPQHF. As DNA, the CDR3 is TGTGCCAGCTCTGCTCCGGGGTTCCTAAATCAGCCCCAGCATTTT.

This chain uses TRBV10-1 with TRBJ2-2; the match to TRBD2 covers 12 bases. Unmatched junction bases numbered 6, after V lost 7 bases and J lost 0 bases. Germline CDR1 is WNHNN and CDR2 is SYGVQD (reference sequence). The CDR3 runs to 17 residues. The CDR3 nucleotides are TGCGCCAGCAACCCAGGACTAGCGGGACCGAACACCGGGGAGCTGTTTTTT. It yields the protein CASNPGLAGPNTGELFF.

The chain uses TRBV3-1 (or the pseudogene TRBV3-2) and TRBJ1-4; D ambiguous. The CDR3 runs 17 residues. The ends were cut back, 0 bases at V and 5 bases at J, with 16 bases in the middle. The V gene's germline CDR1 is LGHDT and CDR2 YNNKEL (reference sequence). CDR3 nucleotide sequence: TGTGCCAGCAGCCAAGATTCTGGACTGAACCCCAATGAAAAACTGTTTTTT. Protein product: CASSQDSGLNPNEKLFF.

The V call is TRBV23-1, the J call TRBJ1-5; a weak D match, TRBD1 (5 bases). TRBV23-1 is an ORF for which the function is uncertain. CDR3 length: 13 residues. Between the trimmed V and J ends, which lost 7 bases and 1 base, there was a span of 8 bases. The CDR3 DNA is TGCGCCAGCAAACAGGAGAGCAATCAGCCCCAGCATTTT. Protein: CASKQESNQPQHF.

The chain is built from TRBV12-3 or TRBV12-4 and TRBJ1-5, with D tentatively TRBD1 (5 bases). V was pared by 8 bases and J by 0 bases, with 8 bases between. CDR3 size: 13 residues. CDR3 bases: TGTGCCAGCCGACAGTATAGCAATCAGCCCCAGCATTTT. It yields the protein CASRQYSNQPQHF.